This T cell receptor beta chain was obtained from a study of control samples from healthy donors and cancer patients. Data came from immunoSEQ multiplex PCR; TCRdb stores just in-frame clones and leaves some out. The repertoire holds about 180,000 clones, with 85% to 95% as singletons. The TCR originated in a young woman in good health. The specimen was blood.

Written as DNA, the CDR3 is TGTGCCAGTAGCCTCAAAGGACAGCCTTATCAGCCCCAGCATTTT. It is translated as CASSLKGQPYQPQHF. V is TRBV19 and J is TRBJ1-5; maybe TRBD1 (6 bases). V lost 6 bases and J lost 5, with 17 bases in between. This CDR3 spans 15 amino acids. Germline loops: CDR1 LNHDA, CDR2 SQIVND (reference sequence).